This is a list of T cell receptor beta chains from one sample in a study of T cells in Graves' hyperthyroidism and ophthalmopathy. TCRdb redid the calling of the multiplex PCR reads with MiXCR, one entry per CDR3 protein. The sample consists of around 400,000 distinct CDR3 sequences, roughly 25% of them appearing once. Specimen: blood. The source of these receptors is a man over 45 with Graves' hyperthyroidism. CDR3s include the opening cysteine and the closing phenylalanine or tryptophan. A D gene is named only where the DNA matches it firmly. The size entry is marked missing in some rows and otherwise reads once, few, many or a size class.

abundance	v_gene	d_gene	j_gene	CDR3aa	CDR3nt
NA	TRBV20-1	NA	TRBJ1-5	CSARPTLRGVFQPQHF	TGCAGTGCTAGACCAACTCTCCGGGGAGTTTTTCAGCCCCAGCATTTT
few	TRBV10-3	TRBD2	TRBJ2-1	CATYSVSGTSGSSNEQFF	TGTGCCACCTACTCCGTTTCCGGGACTAGCGGGAGTAGCAATGAGCAGTTCTTC
many	TRBV2	NA	TRBJ2-7	CALGQGRDEQYF	TGTGCCCTTGGTCAGGGGCGGGACGAGCAGTACTTC
few	TRBV6-1	NA	TRBJ2-3	CASNEHYTDTQYF	TGTGCCAGCAACGAACACTACACAGATACGCAGTATTTT
NA	TRBV2	TRBD2	TRBJ2-6	CATALLAEISGANVLTF	TGTGCCACAGCGTTGCTAGCGGAAATCTCTGGGGCCAACGTCCTGACTTTC
many	TRBV6-1	TRBD2	TRBJ2-3	CASSEAVAGGESQYF	TGTGCCAGCAGTGAAGCGGTAGCGGGAGGGGAGTCGCAGTATTTT
NA	TRBV29-1	NA	TRBJ2-1	CSVPTPGPYNEQFF	TGCAGCGTTCCCACTCCGGGTCCCTACAATGAGCAGTTCTTC
few	TRBV7-2	NA	TRBJ2-1	CASGINEQFF	TGTGCCAGCGGGATCAATGAGCAGTTCTTC
NA	TRBV29-1	NA	TRBJ1-2	CSVGVADYGYTF	TGCAGCGTTGGGGTGGCGGACTATGGCTACACCTTC
many	TRBV12-3/TRBV12-4	NA	TRBJ1-1	CASSLIAGGAFF	TGTGCCAGCAGTTTAATTGCCGGGGGAGCTTTCTTT
NA	TRBV19	NA	TRBJ2-5	CASSSRRTSTGATQYF	TGTGCCAGTAGTTCCCGACGGACCTCGACGGGGGCGACCCAGTACTTC
few	TRBV7-9	TRBD2	TRBJ2-7	CASSLFSSGGYEQYF	TGTGCCAGCAGCTTATTTTCTAGCGGGGGCTACGAGCAGTACTTC
once	TRBV2	NA	TRBJ2-3	CASRDYGGRTDTQYF	TGTGCCAGCAGAGATTACGGGGGGCGCACAGATACGCAGTATTTT
few	TRBV28	NA	TRBJ2-7	CASNKGGAFSYEQYF	TGTGCCAGCAACAAAGGGGGGGCGTTCTCCTACGAGCAGTACTTC
many	TRBV24-1	TRBD2	TRBJ2-3	CATSDLAGGRDTQYF	TGTGCCACCAGTGACCTAGCGGGAGGACGAGATACGCAGTATTTT
few	TRBV12-3/TRBV12-4	NA	TRBJ2-5	CASRQTVQETQYF	TGTGCCAGCAGACAGACAGTTCAAGAGACCCAGTACTTC
few	TRBV29-1	NA	TRBJ1-1	CSVEDVPKEAFF	TGCAGCGTTGAAGATGTACCAAAGGAAGCTTTCTTT
NA	TRBV6-1	NA	TRBJ2-7	CASSRNRLGESWEQYF	TGTGCCAGCAGTCGCAACCGACTAGGGGAGAGTTGGGAGCAGTACTTC
few	TRBV5-1	NA	TRBJ2-3	CASSLATPTDTQYF	TGCGCCAGCAGCTTGGCTACTCCCACAGATACGCAGTATTTT
many	TRBV28	NA	TRBJ2-7	CASIGTTYEQYF	TGTGCCAGTATCGGGACAACCTACGAGCAGTACTTC
NA	TRBV5-1	NA	TRBJ2-3	CACHRGGTDTQYF	TGCGCCTGCCACAGGGGAGGGACAGATACGCAGTATTTT
NA	TRBV11-2	TRBD2	TRBJ2-2	CASSFTSGRAGGGELFF	TGTGCCAGCAGCTTCACTAGCGGGAGGGCCGGAGGCGGGGAGCTGTTTTTT
NA	TRBV7-8	TRBD2	TRBJ2-1	CASSRRRTSGKYNEQFF	TGTGCCAGCAGCAGACGACGGACTAGCGGGAAATACAATGAGCAGTTCTTC
NA	TRBV3-1	TRBD2	TRBJ2-1	CASSPERGGLNEQFF	TGTGCCAGCAGCCCGGAGCGGGGCGGGTTGAATGAGCAGTTCTTC
NA	TRBV11-3	NA	TRBJ1-5	CASSLDPGKQPQHF	TGTGCCAGCAGCTTAGATCCGGGAAAGCAGCCCCAGCATTTT
NA	TRBV2	NA	TRBJ2-5	CASTRQARAETQYF	TGTGCCAGCACCCGGCAGGCCAGGGCAGAGACCCAGTACTTC
many	TRBV11-3	TRBD1	TRBJ2-3	CASSLTGGHTQYF	TGTGCCAGCAGCTTAACAGGGGGGCATACGCAGTATTTT
NA	TRBV12-3/TRBV12-4	NA	TRBJ2-1	CATRQFNEQFF	TGTGCCACCCGACAGTTCAATGAGCAGTTCTTC
NA	TRBV12-3/TRBV12-4	TRBD2	TRBJ2-7	CASRGGAGHEQYF	TGTGCCAGCAGGGGAGGGGCCGGCCACGAGCAGTACTTC
few	TRBV30	TRBD2	TRBJ2-7	CAWSGLAGFYEQYF	TGTGCCTGGAGTGGACTAGCGGGATTCTACGAGCAGTACTTC
many	TRBV7-3	TRBD2	TRBJ2-1	CASSLGGGDEQFF	TGTGCCAGCAGCTTAGGGGGAGGGGATGAGCAGTTCTTC
few	TRBV6-5	NA	TRBJ2-7	CASSYSKSLDEQYF	TGTGCCAGCAGTTACTCAAAAAGTCTCGACGAGCAGTACTTC
NA	TRBV24-1	NA	TRBJ2-1	CATSDPRTEFNNEQFF	TGTGCCACCAGTGATCCCCGGACGGAGTTTAACAATGAGCAGTTCTTC
NA	TRBV5-6	TRBD1	TRBJ2-7	CASSYDRGSYEQYF	TGTGCCAGCAGCTACGACAGGGGTAGTTACGAGCAGTACTTC
NA	TRBV19	TRBD1	TRBJ2-2	CASKSQGAAGELFF	TGTGCCAGTAAATCACAGGGGGCGGCCGGGGAGCTGTTTTTT
many	TRBV27	TRBD1	TRBJ2-2	CASSYSQGAGELFF	TGTGCCAGCAGTTATTCACAGGGGGCCGGGGAGCTGTTTTTT
few	TRBV6-1	NA	TRBJ2-1	CASSNQGSNSYNEQFF	TGTGCCAGCAGTAACCAGGGGTCGAACTCCTACAATGAGCAGTTCTTC
NA	TRBV6-5	NA	TRBJ1-1	CASSYRVVEAFF	TGTGCCAGCAGTTACAGGGTGGTTGAAGCTTTCTTT
few	TRBV24-1	NA	TRBJ2-2	CATRRDTNTGELFF	TGTGCCACCCGCCGGGACACGAACACCGGGGAGCTGTTTTTT
NA	TRBV7-2	NA	TRBJ2-1	CASSDLGAGAYNEQFF	TGTGCCAGCAGCGATCTAGGGGCGGGCGCCTACAATGAGCAGTTCTTC
many	TRBV2	TRBD1	TRBJ1-6	CASSAAGQGGSPLHF	TGTGCCAGCAGTGCCGCGGGACAGGGAGGCTCACCCCTCCACTTT